These T cell receptor beta chains were read from a single sample in a study of blood T cell repertoires in COVID-19. Sequencing used immunoSEQ multiplex PCR; TCRdb keeps in-frame clones, though not all of them. The table lists roughly 220,000 clones, roughly 81% of them singletons. Sample: peripheral blood. The receptors were gathered from a woman of 80 years or more with COVID-19, enrolled during active disease. The CDR3 runs from the conserved cysteine through the conserved F or W. Only some rows state a clone size, as once, few, many or a class for expanded clones.

J,size,V,CDR3
TRBJ2-7,-,TRBV19,CASSMVGLAPNEQYF
TRBJ2-4,-,TRBV9,CASSGAGGGIQYF
TRBJ1-2,-,TRBV6-5,CASMRIQGAEGYTF
TRBJ2-2,few,TRBV5-6,CASSRDRVPNTGELFF
TRBJ1-2,once,TRBV30,CAWRSPGTRHGGYGYTF
TRBJ1-3,-,TRBV9,CASSVVSTASGNTIYF
TRBJ1-6,-,TRBV7-2,CASSPQGKGMERTPLHF
TRBJ1-3,-,TRBV19,CASRNHRNSSGNTIYF
TRBJ1-1,-,TRBV2,CASSEDSAGDTEAFF
TRBJ2-3,-,TRBV6-5,CASSPGTSDDTQYF
TRBJ1-4,-,TRBV2,CASSVQRTNEKLFF
TRBJ2-7,-,TRBV4-2,CASSQEGHLGGYEQYF
TRBJ2-1,-,TRBV7-2,CASSLAAGGDYNEQFF
TRBJ2-1,once,TRBV5-4,CASSSRDRHNEQFF
TRBJ2-1,few,TRBV5-1,CASSSGGSGGYNEQFF
TRBJ1-2,-,TRBV6-5,CASSYSNQGNYGYTF
TRBJ1-1,-,TRBV7-2,CASSLATGGNTEAFF
TRBJ1-5,-,TRBV5-5,CASSRDLDQPQHF
TRBJ1-5,-,TRBV28,CASSLSGRNQPQHF
TRBJ1-1,-,TRBV14,CASSEGQLNTEAFF
TRBJ2-5,few,TRBV6-6,CASSYQTGMETQYF
TRBJ2-3,-,TRBV7-2,CASSSDRGYTDTQYF
TRBJ2-1,-,TRBV3-1/TRBV3-2,CASSQRGGSYNEQFF
TRBJ1-5,-,TRBV30,CAWRNRENQPQHF
TRBJ1-3,-,TRBV6-5,CASSYAGTGTRNTIYF
TRBJ1-1,-,TRBV7-9,CASSLGGQGEAFF
TRBJ1-6,few,TRBV19,CASSTILASGNSPLHF
TRBJ2-7,-,TRBV5-6,CASSYSTQANSYEQYF
TRBJ1-1,many,TRBV6-5,CASYRGLDTEAFF
TRBJ1-1,-,TRBV18,CASSGTVNTEAFF
TRBJ2-3,-,TRBV14,CASSPSADTQYF
TRBJ1-2,-,TRBV7-6,CASSPVPRTVEGYTF
TRBJ2-1,-,TRBV12-5,CASAPGQGYNEQFF
TRBJ1-2,once,TRBV30,CAWKPQGANYGYTF
TRBJ2-1,-,TRBV7-8,CASSLGLAGVHNEQFF